This T cell receptor (beta chain) was recorded in a study of cytomegalovirus exposure and HLA in healthy donors. Study-wide context: Among 150 million to 200 million T cells, an earlier analysis found 90 million to 130 million unique TCR beta sequences. Roughly 80 million unique TCRs from HLA-typed donors made up an early data release. Whole-study findings and limits: TCR beta chain V- and J-gene trimming was linked, in a later analysis, to a missense variant in DCLRE1C.

On this clone itself: As yet, its antigen is unknown.

Primers for the PCR totalled 60 Vbeta and 13 Jbeta. Clones were read by immunoSEQ multiplex PCR, and TCRdb kept only the in-frame ones, dropping some. Here the sample spans 150,000 to 200,000 clones, about 13% being singletons. CDR1 SGHNT and CDR2 YYREEE come from the germline V gene (reference sequence). Losses at the gene ends were 3 bases for V and 7 bases for J; bases not matched to a gene: 3. CDR3 length: 15 residues. What was sequenced was PBMCs. V usage is TRBV5-4 and J usage is TRBJ2-1; TRBD2 matches 14 bases. This TCR was recovered from a middle-aged man in good health and CMV-seropositive. In DNA, the CDR3 is TGTGCCAGCAGCTCGGGACTAGCGGGGGTGAATGAGCAGTTCTTC. This sequence encodes CASSSGLAGVNEQFF.